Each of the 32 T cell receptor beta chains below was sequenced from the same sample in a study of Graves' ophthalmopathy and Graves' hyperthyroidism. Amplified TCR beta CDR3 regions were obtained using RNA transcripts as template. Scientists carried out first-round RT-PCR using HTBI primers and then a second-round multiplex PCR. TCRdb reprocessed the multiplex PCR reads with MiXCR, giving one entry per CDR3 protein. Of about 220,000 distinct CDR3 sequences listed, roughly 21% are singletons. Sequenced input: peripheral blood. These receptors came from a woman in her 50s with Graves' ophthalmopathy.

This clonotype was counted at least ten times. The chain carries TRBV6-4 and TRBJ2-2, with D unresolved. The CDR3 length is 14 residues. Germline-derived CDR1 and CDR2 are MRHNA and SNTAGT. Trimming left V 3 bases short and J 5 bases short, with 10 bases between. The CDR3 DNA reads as TGTGCCAGCAGTGAAGGGAAGGAGACCGGGGAGCTGTTTTTT. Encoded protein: CASSEGKETGELFF.

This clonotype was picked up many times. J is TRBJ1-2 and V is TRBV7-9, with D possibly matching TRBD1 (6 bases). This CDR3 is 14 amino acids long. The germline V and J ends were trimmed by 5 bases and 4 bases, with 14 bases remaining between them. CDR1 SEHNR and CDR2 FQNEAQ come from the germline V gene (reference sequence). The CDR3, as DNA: TGTGCCAGCAGCCTTCGACAGGCGCCCTATGGCTACACCTTC. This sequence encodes CASSLRQAPYGYTF.

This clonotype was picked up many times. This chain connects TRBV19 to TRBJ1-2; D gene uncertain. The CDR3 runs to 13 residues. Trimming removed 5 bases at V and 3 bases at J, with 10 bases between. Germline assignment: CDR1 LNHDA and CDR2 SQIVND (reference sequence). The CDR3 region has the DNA TGTGCCAGTAGTGACGGTTCTCACTATGGCTACACCTTC. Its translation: CASSDGSHYGYTF. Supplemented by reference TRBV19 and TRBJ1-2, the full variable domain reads DGGITQSPKYLFRKEGQNVTLSCEQNLNHDAMYWYRQDPGQGLRLIYYSQIVNDFQKGDIAEGYSVSREKKESFPLTVTSAQKNPTAFYLCASSDGSHYGYTFGSGTRLTVV.

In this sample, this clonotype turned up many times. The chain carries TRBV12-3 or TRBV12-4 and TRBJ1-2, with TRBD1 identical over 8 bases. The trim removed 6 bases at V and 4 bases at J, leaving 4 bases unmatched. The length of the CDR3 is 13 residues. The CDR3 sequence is CASSEDRAYGYTF. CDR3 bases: TGTGCCAGCAGCGAGGACAGGGCCTATGGCTACACCTTC.

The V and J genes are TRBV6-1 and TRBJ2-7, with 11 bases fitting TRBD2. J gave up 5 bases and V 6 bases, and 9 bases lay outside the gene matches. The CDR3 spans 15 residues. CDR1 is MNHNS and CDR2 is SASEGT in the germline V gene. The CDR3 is CASSRLAGSVHEQYF. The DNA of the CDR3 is TGTGCCAGCAGCAGACTAGCGGGATCCGTCCACGAGCAGTACTTC.

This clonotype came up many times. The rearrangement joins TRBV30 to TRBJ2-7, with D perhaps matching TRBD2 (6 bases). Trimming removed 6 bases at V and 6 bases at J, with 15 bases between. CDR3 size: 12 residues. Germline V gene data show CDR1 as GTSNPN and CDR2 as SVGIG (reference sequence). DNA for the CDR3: TGTGCCTGCCAGGAGGAGGGACGCGAGCAGTACTTC. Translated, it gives CACQEEGREQYF.

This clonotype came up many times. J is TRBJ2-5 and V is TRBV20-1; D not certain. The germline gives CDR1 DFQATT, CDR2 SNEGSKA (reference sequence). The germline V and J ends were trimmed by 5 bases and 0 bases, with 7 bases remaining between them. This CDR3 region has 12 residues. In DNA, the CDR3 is TGCAGTGCTGCACCCTACCAAGAGACCCAGTACTTC. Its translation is CSAAPYQETQYF.

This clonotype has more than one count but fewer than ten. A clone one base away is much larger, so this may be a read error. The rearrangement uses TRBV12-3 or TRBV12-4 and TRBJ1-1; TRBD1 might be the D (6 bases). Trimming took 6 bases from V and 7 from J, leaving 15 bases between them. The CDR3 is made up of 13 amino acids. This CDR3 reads CASRLKGGGEAFF. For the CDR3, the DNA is TGTGCCAGCAGGTTGAAAGGGGGTGGTGAAGCTTTCTTT.

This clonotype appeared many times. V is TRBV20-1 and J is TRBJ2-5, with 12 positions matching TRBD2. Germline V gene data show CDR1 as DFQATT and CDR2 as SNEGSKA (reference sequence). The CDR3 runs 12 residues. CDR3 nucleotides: TGCACTGGACTAGCGGGGCAAGAGACCCAGTACTTC. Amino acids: CTGLAGQETQYF.

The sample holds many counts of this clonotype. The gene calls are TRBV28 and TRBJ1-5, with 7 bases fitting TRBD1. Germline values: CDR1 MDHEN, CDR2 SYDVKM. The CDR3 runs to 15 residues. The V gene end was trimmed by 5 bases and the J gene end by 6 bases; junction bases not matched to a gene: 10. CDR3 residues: CASSPTGVRAQPQHF. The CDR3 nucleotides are TGTGCCAGCAGTCCTACAGGGGTGAGGGCTCAGCCCCAGCATTTT.

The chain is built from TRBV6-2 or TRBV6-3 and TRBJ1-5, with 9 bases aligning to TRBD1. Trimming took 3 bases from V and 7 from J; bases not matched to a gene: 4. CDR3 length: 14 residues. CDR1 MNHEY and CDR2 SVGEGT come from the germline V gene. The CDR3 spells CASSYGDRDQPQHF. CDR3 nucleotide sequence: TGTGCCAGCAGTTATGGGGACAGGGACCAGCCCCAGCATTTT.

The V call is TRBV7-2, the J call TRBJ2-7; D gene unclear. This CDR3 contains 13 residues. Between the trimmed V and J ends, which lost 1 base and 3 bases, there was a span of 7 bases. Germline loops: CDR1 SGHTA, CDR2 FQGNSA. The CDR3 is CASSLGLYYEQYF. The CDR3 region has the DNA TGTGCCAGCAGCTTAGGGCTATACTACGAGCAGTACTTC.

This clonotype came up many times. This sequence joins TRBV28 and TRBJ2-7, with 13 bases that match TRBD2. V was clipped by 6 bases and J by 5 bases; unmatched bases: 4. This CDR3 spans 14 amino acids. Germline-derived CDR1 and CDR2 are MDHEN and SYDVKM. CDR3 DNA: TGTGCCAGCAGCCTGACTAGCGGGAGGAACGAGCAGTACTTC. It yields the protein CASSLTSGRNEQYF.

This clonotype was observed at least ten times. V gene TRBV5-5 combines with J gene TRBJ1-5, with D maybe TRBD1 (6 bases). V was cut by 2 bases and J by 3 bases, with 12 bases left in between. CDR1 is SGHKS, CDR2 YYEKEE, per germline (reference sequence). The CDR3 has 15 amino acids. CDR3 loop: CASSFRQGSNQPQHF. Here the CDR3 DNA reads TGTGCCAGCAGCTTCCGTCAGGGGTCCAATCAGCCCCAGCATTTT.

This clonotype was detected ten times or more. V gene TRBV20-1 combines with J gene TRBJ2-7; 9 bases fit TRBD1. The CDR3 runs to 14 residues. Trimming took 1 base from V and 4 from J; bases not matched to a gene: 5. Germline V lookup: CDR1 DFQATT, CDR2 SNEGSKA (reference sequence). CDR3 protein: CSARGGDRDYEQYF. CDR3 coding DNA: TGCAGTGCTAGAGGGGGGGACAGGGATTACGAGCAGTACTTC.

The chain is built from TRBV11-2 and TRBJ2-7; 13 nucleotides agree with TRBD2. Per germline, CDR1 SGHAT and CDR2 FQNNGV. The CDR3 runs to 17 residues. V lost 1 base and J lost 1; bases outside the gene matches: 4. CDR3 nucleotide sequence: TGTGCCAGCAGCTTAGGGACGGGACTAGCGGGATCCTACGAGCAGTACTTC. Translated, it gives CASSLGTGLAGSYEQYF.

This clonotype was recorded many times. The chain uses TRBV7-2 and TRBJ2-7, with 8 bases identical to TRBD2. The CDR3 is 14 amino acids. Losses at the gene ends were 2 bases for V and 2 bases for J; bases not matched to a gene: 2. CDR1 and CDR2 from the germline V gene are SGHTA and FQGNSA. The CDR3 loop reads CASSLNGRAYEQYF. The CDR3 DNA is TGTGCCAGCAGCTTAAACGGGAGGGCCTACGAGCAGTACTTC.

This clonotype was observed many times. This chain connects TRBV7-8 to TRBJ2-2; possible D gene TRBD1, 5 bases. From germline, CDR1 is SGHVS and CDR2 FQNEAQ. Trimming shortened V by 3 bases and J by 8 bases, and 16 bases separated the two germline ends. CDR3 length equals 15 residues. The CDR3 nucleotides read TGTGCCAGCAGCTTCTCGGGCAGGGCTTATGGGGAGCTGTTTTTT. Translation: CASSFSGRAYGELFF.

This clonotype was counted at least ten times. CDR3 sequence reads: CASSSNTGVGYTF. The CDR3 DNA sequence: TGTGCCAGCAGCTCCAATACAGGGGTGGGCTACACCTTC. This chain uses TRBV7-3 with TRBJ1-2, with 7 bases identical to TRBD1. After removal of 4 bases from V and 8 bases from J, the junction contained 7 bases not matched to a gene. Germline loops: CDR1 SGHTA, CDR2 FQGTGA. This CDR3 is 13 amino acids long.

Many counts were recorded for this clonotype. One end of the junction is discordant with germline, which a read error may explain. CDR3 coding DNA: TGTGCCAGCAGCTTAGCCTCTACCGAGGAGCTGTTTTTT. Translating it yields CASSLASTEELFF. The V call is TRBV7-2, the J call TRBJ2-2, with unresolved D. The germline gives CDR1 SGHTA, CDR2 FQGNSA. The CDR3 runs 13 residues.

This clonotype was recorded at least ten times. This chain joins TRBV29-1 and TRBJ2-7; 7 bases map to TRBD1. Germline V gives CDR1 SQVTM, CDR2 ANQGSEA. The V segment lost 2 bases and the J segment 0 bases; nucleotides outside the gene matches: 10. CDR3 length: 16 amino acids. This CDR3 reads CSVENPDRPSSYEQYF. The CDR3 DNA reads TGCAGCGTTGAAAACCCGGACAGGCCGAGCTCCTACGAGCAGTACTTC.

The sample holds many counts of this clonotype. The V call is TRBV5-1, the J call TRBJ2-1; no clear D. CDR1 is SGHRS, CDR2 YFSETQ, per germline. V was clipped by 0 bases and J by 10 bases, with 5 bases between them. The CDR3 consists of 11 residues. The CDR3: CASSLGPEQFF. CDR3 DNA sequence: TGCGCCAGCAGCTTGGGTCCGGAGCAGTTCTTC.

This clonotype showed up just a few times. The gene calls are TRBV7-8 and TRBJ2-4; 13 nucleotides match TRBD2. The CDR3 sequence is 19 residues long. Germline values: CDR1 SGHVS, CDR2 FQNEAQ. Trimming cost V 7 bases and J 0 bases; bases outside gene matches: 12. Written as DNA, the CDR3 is TGTGCCAGCACCAAACGGGGACTAGCGGGGAATCTAGCCAAAAACATTCAGTACTTC. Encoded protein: CASTKRGLAGNLAKNIQYF.

CDR3 DNA: TGTGCCTCCCAGGGGGGGGGGACGCCCGAGCAGTACTTC. Translation gives CASQGGGTPEQYF. This sequence joins TRBV6-1 and TRBJ2-7; the D gene could be TRBD1 or TRBD2 (7 bases each). V shed 11 bases and J shed 6 bases, with 20 bases lying between them. Germline assignment: CDR1 MNHNS and CDR2 SASEGT. The CDR3 contains 13 residues.

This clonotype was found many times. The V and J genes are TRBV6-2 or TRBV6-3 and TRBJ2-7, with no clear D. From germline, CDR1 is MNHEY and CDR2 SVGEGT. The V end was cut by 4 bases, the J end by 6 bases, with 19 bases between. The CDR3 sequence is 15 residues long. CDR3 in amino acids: CASSSETGKFSEQYF. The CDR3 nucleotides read TGTGCCAGCAGTTCAGAGACGGGTAAATTCAGCGAGCAGTACTTC.

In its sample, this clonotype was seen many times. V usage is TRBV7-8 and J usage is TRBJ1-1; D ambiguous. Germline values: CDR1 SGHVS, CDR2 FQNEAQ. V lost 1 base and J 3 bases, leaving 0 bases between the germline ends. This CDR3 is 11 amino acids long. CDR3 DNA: TGTGCCAGCAGCTTAGACACTGAAGCTTTCTTT. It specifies CASSLDTEAFF.

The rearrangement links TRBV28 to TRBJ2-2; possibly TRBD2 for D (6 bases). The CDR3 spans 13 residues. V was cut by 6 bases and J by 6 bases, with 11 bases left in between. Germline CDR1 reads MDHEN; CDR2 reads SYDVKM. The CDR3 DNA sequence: TGTGCCAGCAGGCTTGGACTATCCGGGGAGCTGTTTTTT. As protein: CASRLGLSGELFF.

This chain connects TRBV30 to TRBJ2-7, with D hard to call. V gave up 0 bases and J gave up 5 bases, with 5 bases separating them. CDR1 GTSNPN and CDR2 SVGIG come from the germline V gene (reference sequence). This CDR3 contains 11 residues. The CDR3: CAWSVVHEQYF. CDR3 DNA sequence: TGTGCCTGGAGTGTGGTCCACGAGCAGTACTTC.

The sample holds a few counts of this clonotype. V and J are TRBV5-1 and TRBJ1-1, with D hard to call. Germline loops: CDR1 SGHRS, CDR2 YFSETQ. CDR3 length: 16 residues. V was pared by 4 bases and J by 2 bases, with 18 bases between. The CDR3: CASSPGERILNTEAFF. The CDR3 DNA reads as TGCGCCAGCAGCCCTGGAGAACGAATCCTCAACACTGAAGCTTTCTTT.

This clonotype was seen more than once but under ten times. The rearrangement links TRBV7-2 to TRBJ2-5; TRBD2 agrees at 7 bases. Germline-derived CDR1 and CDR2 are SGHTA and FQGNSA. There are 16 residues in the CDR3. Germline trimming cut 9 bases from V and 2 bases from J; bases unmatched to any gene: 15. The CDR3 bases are TGTGCCAGTAGGGAGGGGTACCCGTTATGGCAAGAGACCCAGTACTTC. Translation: CASREGYPLWQETQYF.

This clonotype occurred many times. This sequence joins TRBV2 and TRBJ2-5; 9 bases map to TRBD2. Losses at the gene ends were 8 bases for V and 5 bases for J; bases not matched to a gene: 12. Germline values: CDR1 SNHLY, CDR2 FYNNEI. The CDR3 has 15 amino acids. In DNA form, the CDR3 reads TGTGCCAGCCGATATGCTAGCGGGAATTCGGAGACCCAGTACTTC. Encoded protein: CASRYASGNSETQYF.

This CDR3 is CASSLVGPDNTGELFF. DNA of the CDR3: TGTGCCAGCAGCTTGGTAGGGCCTGATAACACCGGGGAGCTGTTTTTT. V usage is TRBV5-6 and J usage is TRBJ2-2, with unresolved D. Germline CDR1 is SGHDT and CDR2 is YYEEEE. The CDR3 covers 16 residues. Trimming pared 0 bases from V and 2 bases from J, leaving 11 bases between.